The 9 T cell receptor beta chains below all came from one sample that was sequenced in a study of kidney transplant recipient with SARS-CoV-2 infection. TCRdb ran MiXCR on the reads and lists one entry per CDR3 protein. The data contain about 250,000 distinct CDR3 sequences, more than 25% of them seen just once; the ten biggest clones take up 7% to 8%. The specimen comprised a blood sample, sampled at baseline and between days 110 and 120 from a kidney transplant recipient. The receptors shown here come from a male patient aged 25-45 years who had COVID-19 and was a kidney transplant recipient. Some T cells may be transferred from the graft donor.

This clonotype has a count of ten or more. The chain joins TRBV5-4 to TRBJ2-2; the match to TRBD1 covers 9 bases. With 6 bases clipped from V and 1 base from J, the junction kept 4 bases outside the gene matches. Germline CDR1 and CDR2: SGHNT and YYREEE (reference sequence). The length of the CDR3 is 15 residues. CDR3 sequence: CASTRTGENTGELFF. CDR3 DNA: TGTGCCAGCACCCGGACAGGGGAGAACACCGGGGAGCTGTTTTTT.

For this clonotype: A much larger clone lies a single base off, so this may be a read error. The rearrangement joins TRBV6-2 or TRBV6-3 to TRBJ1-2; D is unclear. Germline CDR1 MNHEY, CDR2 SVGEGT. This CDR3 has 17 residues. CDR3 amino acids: CASSIVPCIGKTYGYAF. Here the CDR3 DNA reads TGTGCCAGCAGTATAGTGCCCTGCATCGGAAAGACCTATGGCTACGCCTTC.

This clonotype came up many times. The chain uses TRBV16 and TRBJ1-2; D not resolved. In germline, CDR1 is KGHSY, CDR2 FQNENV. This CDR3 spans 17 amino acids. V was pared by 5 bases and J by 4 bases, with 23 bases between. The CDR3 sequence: CASSEKLVVRKTYGYTF. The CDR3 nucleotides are TGTGCCAGCAGCGAAAAGTTGGTCGTTAGAAAGACCTATGGCTACACCTTC.

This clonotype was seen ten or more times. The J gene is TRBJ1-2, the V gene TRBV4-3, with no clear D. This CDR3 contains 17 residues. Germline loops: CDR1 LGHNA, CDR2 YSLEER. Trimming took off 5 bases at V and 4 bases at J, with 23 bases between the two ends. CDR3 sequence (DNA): TGCGCCAGCAGCTGGGTAAGAGGACGTCGAAAGACCTATGGCTACACCTTC. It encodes CASSWVRGRRKTYGYTF.

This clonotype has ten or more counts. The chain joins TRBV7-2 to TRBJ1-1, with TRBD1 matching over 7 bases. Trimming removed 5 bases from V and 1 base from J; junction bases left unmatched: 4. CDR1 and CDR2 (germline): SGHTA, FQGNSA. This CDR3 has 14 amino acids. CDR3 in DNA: TGTGCCAGCAGCACTCGACAGGGGAACACTGAAGCTTTCTTT. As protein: CASSTRQGNTEAFF.

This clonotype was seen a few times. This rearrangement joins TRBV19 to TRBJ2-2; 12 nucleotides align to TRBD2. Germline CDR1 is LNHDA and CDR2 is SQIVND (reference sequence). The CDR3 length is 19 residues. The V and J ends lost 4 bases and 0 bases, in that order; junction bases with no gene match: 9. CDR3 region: CASSSRTSGTTSNTGELFF. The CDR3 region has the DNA TGTGCCAGTAGTAGTAGGACTAGCGGGACGACTTCGAACACCGGGGAGCTGTTTTTT.

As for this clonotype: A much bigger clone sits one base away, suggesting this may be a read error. This chain's CDR3 is CASSELCSTRKTYGYTF. The DNA of the CDR3 is TGTGCCAGCAGTGAGTTATGCTCTACGCGAAAGACCTATGGCTACACCTTC. The gene calls are TRBV6-1 and TRBJ1-2; D gene uncertain. Per the germline V gene, CDR1 is MNHNS and CDR2 is SASEGT. The CDR3 spans 17 residues. Trimming took 3 bases from V and 4 from J, leaving 21 bases between them.

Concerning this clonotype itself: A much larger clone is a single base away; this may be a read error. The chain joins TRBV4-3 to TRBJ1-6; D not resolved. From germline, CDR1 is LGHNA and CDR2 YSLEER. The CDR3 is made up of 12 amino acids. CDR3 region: CANSQERSPLHF. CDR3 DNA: TGCGCCAACAGCCAAGAAAGGTCACCCCTCCACTTT.

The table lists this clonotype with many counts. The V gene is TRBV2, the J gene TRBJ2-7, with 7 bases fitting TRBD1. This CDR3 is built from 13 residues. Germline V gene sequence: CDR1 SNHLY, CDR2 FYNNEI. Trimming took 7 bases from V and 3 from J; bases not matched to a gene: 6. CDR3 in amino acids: CASKGDRHYEQYF. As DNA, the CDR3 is TGTGCCAGCAAGGGGGACAGACACTACGAGCAGTACTTC. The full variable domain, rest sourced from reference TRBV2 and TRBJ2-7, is EPEVTQTPSHQVTQMGQEVILRCVPISNHLYFYWYRQILGQKVEFLVSFYNNEISEKSEIFDDQFSVERPDGSNFTLKIRSTKLEDSAMYFCASKGDRHYEQYFGPGTRLTVT.